This TCR beta chain was sequenced during a study of technical replicates of blood from four donors. Clones were sequenced by immunoSEQ multiplex PCR, and TCRdb holds only the in-frame ones, with some missing. The sample lists approximately 81,000 clones, approximately 96% seen once, with around 0.18% in the top ten. Looked up from germline, CDR1 is MNHEY and CDR2 is SMNVEV (reference sequence). The V end was cut by 1 base, the J end by 9 bases, with 7 bases between. The length of the CDR3 is 12 residues. The gene calls are TRBV27 and TRBJ2-1, with a weak D call TRBD2 (6 bases). The sample comprised T cells isolated from PBMCs. The TCR was taken from a human donor in good health. As DNA, the CDR3 is TGTGCCAGCAGTTTATTGGGAGGTGAGCAGTTCTTC. Translating gives CASSLLGGEQFF.